One T cell receptor beta chain is described in this entry. This sample stems from a study of OX40 agonist ivuxolimab in advanced cancers. TCRdb's copy holds only in-frame clones and misses some; the assay was immunoSEQ multiplex PCR. In the table there are approximately 61,000 clones, approximately 90% of which are singletons. The source material was CD4+ or CD8+ T cells sorted from blood, sampled in a trial of the OX40 agonist ivuxolimab. The source of this sequence is an adult with an advanced solid tumor such as melanoma, head and neck, liver or kidney cancer.

The CDR3 bases are TGTGCCAGTAGCCGACAGTTATCTAACTATGGCTACACCTTC. Translated, it gives CASSRQLSNYGYTF. The rearrangement uses TRBV19 and TRBJ1-2; a weak D match, TRBD1 (5 bases). V lost 6 bases and J 0 bases, leaving 11 bases between the germline ends. This CDR3 spans 14 amino acids. Germline loops: CDR1 LNHDA, CDR2 SQIVND (reference sequence).